The rows below give T cell receptor beta chains drawn from one sample of a study of shared clonotypes between healthy human individuals. The assay was immunoSEQ multiplex PCR, and TCRdb's table has in-frame clones only and misses some. The table lists about 2 million clones, about 95% of them singletons. The sample consisted of naive CD8+ T cells sorted from blood. These receptor sequences come from a man younger than 30 in good health. Each CDR3 is given with its conserved first and last residue. Each record gives: clone size, V gene, J gene, D gene, CDR3 protein, CDR3 DNA. D genes are given only for firm matches. Where a row states a size, it is once, few, many or the class of an expanded clone; other rows omit it.

>.|TRBV30|TRBJ2-7|.
CAWSGTSYEQYF
TGTGCCTGGAGTGGGACATCCTACGAGCAGTACTTC
>.|TRBV9|TRBJ2-3|TRBD2
CASSPSRGGTTDTQYF
TGTGCCAGCAGCCCCTCACGGGGGGGGACCACAGATACGCAGTATTTT
>.|TRBV7-8|TRBJ2-1|TRBD2
CASSLVSPASGTYNEQFF
TGTGCCAGCAGCTTAGTAAGTCCGGCTAGCGGGACTTACAATGAGCAGTTCTTC
>.|TRBV6-6|TRBJ2-5|TRBD1
CASSYGQGAQETQYF
TGTGCCAGCAGTTACGGACAGGGGGCCCAAGAGACCCAGTACTTC
>.|TRBV27|TRBJ2-5|.
CASSLWVGETQYF
TGTGCCAGCAGTCTATGGGTCGGAGAGACCCAGTACTTC
>.|TRBV11-2|TRBJ2-7|TRBD1
CASSLDRDGQGAYEQYF
TGTGCCAGCAGCTTAGACCGGGACGGACAGGGGGCCTACGAGCAGTACTTC
>.|TRBV10-3|TRBJ1-1|.
CAAVGNTEAFF
TGTGCCGCCGTGGGGAACACTGAAGCTTTCTTT
>.|TRBV7-6|TRBJ1-3|.
CASSYARPGESGNTIYF
TGTGCCAGCAGCTATGCCCGACCAGGGGAATCTGGAAACACCATATATTTT
>once|TRBV6-5|TRBJ2-2|.
CASSYSGGAGELFF
TGTGCCAGCAGTTACTCCGGAGGGGCGGGGGAGCTGTTTTTT
>.|TRBV10-2|TRBJ2-1|TRBD2
CASSDISGRYNEQFF
TGCGCCAGCAGTGACATTAGCGGGAGATACAATGAGCAGTTCTTC
>.|TRBV7-8|TRBJ2-7|.
CASSLTTPRDSMPYEQYF
TGTGCCAGCAGCTTAACTACACCCCGGGACTCCATGCCCTACGAGCAGTACTTC
>.|TRBV13|TRBJ2-1|TRBD2
CASSPWTSGEDNEQFF
TGTGCCAGCAGCCCATGGACTAGCGGGGAGGACAATGAGCAGTTCTTC
>.|TRBV9|TRBJ1-1|.
CASSGDPYRVNTEAFF
TGTGCCAGCAGCGGAGACCCCTACAGGGTGAACACTGAAGCTTTCTTT
>.|TRBV6-5|TRBJ2-7|.
CASSSLAPGPPYEQYF
TGTGCCAGCAGTTCCCTAGCCCCCGGCCCGCCCTACGAGCAGTACTTC
>.|TRBV6-6|TRBJ2-7|.
CASSYNEGTNEQYF
TGTGCCAGCAGTTACAATGAGGGGACCAACGAGCAGTACTTC
>.|TRBV7-9|TRBJ2-3|TRBD2
CASSPPSSGRIDTQYF
TGTGCCAGCAGCCCGCCGTCTAGCGGGCGAATAGATACGCAGTATTTT
>.|TRBV7-9|TRBJ2-7|TRBD1
CASSLDRGNAYEQYF
TGTGCCAGCAGCCTGGACAGGGGGAATGCCTACGAGCAGTACTTC
>.|TRBV6-5|TRBJ2-3|.
CASSFLADSNTQYF
TGTGCCAGCAGTTTTTTAGCGGATAGTAATACGCAGTATTTT
>.|TRBV2|TRBJ1-3|.
CASSEAGAINTIYF
TGTGCCAGCAGTGAAGCGGGGGCTATCAACACCATATATTTT
>.|TRBV11-2|TRBJ1-1|TRBD1
CASSLGQGRSMGTEAFF
TGTGCCAGCAGCTTAGGACAGGGGCGGAGTATGGGCACTGAAGCTTTCTTT
>once|TRBV4-3|TRBJ1-5|.
CASSQGADSNSNQPQHF
TGCGCCAGCAGCCAAGGGGCTGACAGTAATAGCAATCAGCCCCAGCATTTT
>.|TRBV6-5|TRBJ2-1|TRBD2
CASSYEGGGNNEQFF
TGTGCCAGCAGTTACGAAGGCGGGGGAAACAATGAGCAGTTCTTC
>once|TRBV28|TRBJ2-5|TRBD2
CASSLWTSGEEQETQYF
TGTGCCAGCAGTTTATGGACTAGCGGGGAAGAACAAGAGACCCAGTACTTC
>.|TRBV7-8|TRBJ2-1|.
CASTLEVVSLMSSYNEQFF
TGTGCCAGCACCTTAGAGGTTGTGAGCCTTATGAGCTCCTACAATGAGCAGTTCTTC
>.|TRBV27|TRBJ1-1|TRBD1
CASSRSGGEVNTEAFF
TGTGCCAGCAGCCGGTCAGGGGGGGAGGTGAACACTGAAGCTTTCTTT
>once|TRBV9|TRBJ1-1|.
CASSHRDGNTEAFF
TGTGCCAGCAGCCACAGGGATGGGAACACTGAAGCTTTCTTT
>.|TRBV27|TRBJ2-2|.
CASRPGGSGELFF
TGTGCCAGCAGACCGGGTGGCAGCGGGGAGCTGTTTTTT
>once|TRBV9|TRBJ1-5|.
CASSVEGGKEPQHF
TGTGCCAGCAGCGTAGAAGGGGGGAAGGAGCCCCAGCATTTT
>.|TRBV4-3|TRBJ2-1|TRBD1
CASSRDRTGGWDEQFF
TGCGCCAGCAGCCGGGATAGGACAGGGGGCTGGGATGAGCAGTTCTTC
>.|TRBV19|TRBJ2-1|.
CASKGGYNEQFF
TGTGCCAGTAAGGGGGGTTACAATGAGCAGTTCTTC
>.|TRBV11-2|TRBJ2-2|.
CASSLGTGELFF
TGTGCCAGCAGCTTGGGAACCGGGGAGCTGTTTTTT
>.|TRBV7-9|TRBJ2-7|.
CASSLNDGDGSFYEQYF
TGTGCCAGCAGCTTAAACGATGGAGACGGAAGCTTCTACGAGCAGTACTTC
>.|TRBV9|TRBJ2-7|.
CASSPGTTFNEQYF
TGTGCCAGCAGCCCGGGGACCACGTTCAACGAGCAGTACTTC
>.|TRBV5-1|TRBJ2-5|TRBD2
CASSSTLAGVLETQYF
TGCGCCAGCAGCTCCACTCTAGCGGGAGTACTAGAGACCCAGTACTTC
>.|TRBV9|TRBJ2-5|.
CASSVEAGRYQETQYF
TGTGCCAGCAGCGTAGAGGCGGGGAGGTACCAAGAGACCCAGTACTTC
>.|TRBV19|TRBJ2-7|.
CASSIAGTTYEQYF
TGTGCCAGTAGTATCGCGGGTACCACCTACGAGCAGTACTTC
>.|TRBV7-9|TRBJ2-2|TRBD2
CASSLPTGLAGTNTGELFF
TGTGCCAGCAGCTTACCTACGGGACTAGCGGGAACGAACACCGGGGAGCTGTTTTTT
>.|TRBV27|TRBJ2-7|.
CASSLQDEQYF
TGTGCCAGCAGTTTACAGGACGAGCAGTACTTC
>once|TRBV19|TRBJ2-7|TRBD1
CASSMVQGAYEQYF
TGTGCCAGTAGTATGGTACAGGGGGCCTACGAGCAGTACTTC
>.|TRBV4-3|TRBJ2-1|.
CASSQVWDSGSYNEQFF
TGCGCCAGCAGCCAAGTTTGGGATAGCGGTTCCTACAATGAGCAGTTCTTC
>.|TRBV6-4|TRBJ1-5|.
CAIAGNNSNQPQHF
TGTGCCATTGCAGGAAATAATAGCAATCAGCCCCAGCATTTT
>.|TRBV6-5|TRBJ2-7|TRBD1
CASSPQGISAYEQYF
TGTGCCAGCAGTCCACAGGGGATTAGCGCCTACGAACAGTACTTC
>.|TRBV27|TRBJ2-2|.
CASSLSGGAPGELFF
TGTGCCAGCAGTTTATCCGGGGGCGCCCCCGGGGAGCTGTTTTTT
>.|TRBV27|TRBJ2-7|.
CASSLVGTYEQYF
TGTGCCAGCAGTTTGGTGGGAACCTACGAGCAGTACTTC
>.|TRBV5-6|TRBJ2-1|TRBD2
CASSSGLAGYNEQFF
TGTGCCAGCAGCTCGGGACTAGCGGGGTACAATGAGCAGTTCTTC
>.|TRBV6-6|TRBJ2-3|.
CASSYSSGDTQYF
TGTGCCAGCAGTTACTCAAGTGGAGATACGCAGTATTTT
>.|TRBV27|TRBJ1-6|.
CASSSMGGSPLHF
TGTGCCAGCAGTTCAATGGGGGGATCACCCCTCCACTTT
>.|TRBV5-4|TRBJ1-1|.
CASSPDGTRTDTEAFF
TGTGCCAGCAGTCCAGACGGGACCAGAACGGACACTGAAGCTTTCTTT
>once|TRBV29-1|TRBJ2-3|TRBD2
CSVAGTSGGAGTDTQYF
TGCAGCGTAGCCGGGACTAGCGGGGGGGCCGGCACAGATACGCAGTATTTT
>.|TRBV5-4|TRBJ2-7|TRBD2
CASSPSGVEQYF
TGTGCCAGCAGCCCGAGCGGGGTCGAGCAGTACTTC
>.|TRBV7-8|TRBJ2-6|TRBD1
CASGWDRGPTGANVLTF
TGTGCCAGCGGCTGGGACAGGGGGCCCACTGGGGCCAACGTCCTGACTTTC
>.|TRBV19|TRBJ2-3|.
CASSIEGGTVGTDTQYF
TGTGCCAGTAGTATAGAAGGGGGGACGGTGGGAACAGATACGCAGTATTTT
>.|TRBV6-1|TRBJ1-5|.
CASSEVQPQHF
TGTGCCAGCAGTGAGGTCCAGCCCCAGCATTTT
>few|TRBV25-1|TRBJ1-6|.
CASSETGIPHSPLHF
TGTGCCAGCAGTGAGACGGGGATCCCTCACTCACCCCTCCACTTT